A single sample is the source of the 6 T cell receptor beta chains below, sequenced in a study of blood T cell repertoires in COVID-19. Some clones are missing from TCRdb's copy, which holds only in-frame ones; the method was immunoSEQ multiplex PCR. The repertoire has 260,000 or so clones, 75% to 85% of them found once; the top ten carry 4.7%. Sequences were obtained from peripheral blood. Receptors originate from a woman aged 70-85 years with acute or convalescent COVID-19.

This sequence joins TRBV3-1 (or the pseudogene TRBV3-2) and TRBJ2-3; a weak D match, TRBD2 (6 bases). The CDR3 sequence is 15 residues long. Trimming took 1 base from V and 3 from J, leaving 11 bases between them. CDR1 is LGHDT, CDR2 YNNKEL, per germline (reference sequence). CDR3 DNA: TGTGCCAGCAGCCAAGGTCGTGGGGGGACAGATACGCAGTATTTT. Translated: CASSQGRGGTDTQYF.

This chain connects TRBV15 to TRBJ1-2; a possible D gene is TRBD1 (6 bases). Germline assignment: CDR1 LNHNV and CDR2 YYDKDF (reference sequence). With 0 bases removed from V and 7 bases from J, the gap between germline ends came to 12 bases. This CDR3 has 14 amino acids. CDR3 sequence reads: CATSRDPGARGYTF. The CDR3 DNA sequence: TGTGCCACCAGCAGAGATCCAGGGGCGCGTGGCTACACCTTC.

The chain couples TRBV18 to TRBJ1-5, with D possibly TRBD1 on 5 matching bases. The CDR3 has 14 residues. Germline lookup yields CDR1 KGHSH and CDR2 LQKENI. The germline V and J ends were trimmed by 5 bases and 0 bases, with 8 bases remaining between them. CDR3 sequence: CASSLTDSNQPQHF. In nucleotides, the CDR3 is TGTGCCAGCTCATTGACAGATAGCAATCAGCCCCAGCATTTT.

In nucleotides, the CDR3 is TGTGCCAGCAGCGTAGGGGTTGGGCAGGGCGTGGTCTACGAGCAGTACTTC. This codes for CASSVGVGQGVVYEQYF. The rearrangement links TRBV9 to TRBJ2-7; possible D gene TRBD1, 5 bases. The CDR3 consists of 17 residues. Germline-derived CDR1 and CDR2 are SGDLS and YYNGEE. The V end lost 0 bases, the J end lost 3 bases, and 19 bases lay between the germline ends. Combining the CDR3 with reference TRBV9 and TRBJ2-7 gives the whole variable domain DSGVTQTPKHLITATGQRVTLRCSPRSGDLSVYWYQQSLDQGLQFLIQYYNGEERAKGNILERFSAQQFPDLHSELNLSSLELGDSALYFCASSVGVGQGVVYEQYFGPGTRLTVT.

This chain links TRBV15 with TRBJ2-1; 12 bases match TRBD2. The V gene's germline CDR1 is LNHNV and CDR2 YYDKDF (reference sequence). Trimming cost V 0 bases and J 3 bases; bases outside gene matches: 6. The CDR3 spans 18 residues. The CDR3 protein is CATSRDTTSGSYYNEQFF. CDR3 nucleotides: TGTGCCACCAGCAGAGATACGACTAGCGGGAGTTACTACAATGAGCAGTTCTTC.

This rearrangement joins TRBV18 to TRBJ1-1; D perhaps matches TRBD1 (5 bases). Between the trimmed V and J ends, which lost 5 bases and 2 bases, there was a span of 15 bases. The germline V gene encodes CDR1 KGHSH and CDR2 LQKENI. CDR3 length: 15 residues. This CDR3 is CASSGRGSGNTEAFF. The CDR3 DNA sequence: TGTGCCAGCTCAGGCCGGGGGAGCGGTAACACTGAAGCTTTCTTT.